This T cell receptor beta chain is from a study of radiation and T cells in renal cell carcinoma. Overall study: Nephrectomy followed 15 Gy stereotactic body radiation by 4 weeks.

Generated by immunoSEQ multiplex PCR, the TCRdb table keeps only in-frame clones and is missing some. The sample records 100,000 to 150,000 clones, 81% being singletons. Per the germline V gene, CDR1 is SGHVS and CDR2 is FQNEAQ. Trimming cost V 5 bases and J 6 bases, with 16 bases left between them. The CDR3 has 14 residues. Time point noted: blood 2 weeks post-SBRT. Documented treatment: 15 Gy SBRT to primary tumor, nephrectomy 4 weeks later. After SBRT, blood was collected at 2 and 4 weeks, plus baseline. Clear cell pathology was present in this patient's renal cell carcinoma. This chain joins TRBV7-8 and TRBJ1-1; D remains ambiguous. The sequence derives from a man aged 45-65 years with renal cell carcinoma. The sample consisted of blood, taken from a patient whose treatment included radiotherapy and nephrectomy. Here the CDR3 reads CASSLRTGWAEAFF. CDR3 bases: TGTGCCAGCAGCCTACGGACGGGGTGGGCTGAAGCTTTCTTT.